One and the same sample provided the 27 T cell receptor beta chains below, sequenced in a study of identical twins. A single record per CDR3 protein comes from TCRdb applying MiXCR to the 5' RACE reads. The table lists around 340,000 distinct CDR3 sequences, about 10% of them singletons. Sequenced sample: naive T cells sorted from blood. The source of these receptors is a woman between 45 and 65 years old in good health.

Ten or more counts support this clonotype. The V call is TRBV4-1, the J call TRBJ2-7, with TRBD2 matching over 16 bases. The length of the CDR3 is 15 residues. Trimming at V came to 4 bases and at J to 7 bases, leaving 4 bases not matched to a gene. Germline-derived CDR1 and CDR2 are MGHRA and YSYEKL. CDR3: CASSPGLAGGGEQYF. The CDR3 nucleotides read TGCGCCAGCAGCCCGGGACTAGCGGGAGGGGGGGAGCAGTACTTC.

V and J are TRBV11-2 and TRBJ1-1; 7 bases fit TRBD1. The ends lost 5 bases at V and 6 bases at J; junction bases unmatched: 9. This CDR3 spans 14 amino acids. In germline, CDR1 is SGHAT, CDR2 FQNNGV. DNA for the CDR3: TGTGCCAGCAGCCCTAGGGCAGGGGGATCTGAAGCTTTCTTT. It specifies CASSPRAGGSEAFF.

This sequence joins TRBV20-1 and TRBJ2-3; the D gene could be TRBD1 or TRBD2 (6 bases each). CDR1 is DFQATT and CDR2 is SNEGSKA in the germline V gene (reference sequence). Trimming took off 0 bases at V and 6 bases at J, with 10 bases between the two ends. CDR3 size: 13 residues. The chain's CDR3 is CSARELGGDTQYF. The DNA of the CDR3 is TGCAGTGCTAGAGAACTAGGGGGGGATACGCAGTATTTT.

The genes are TRBV6-5 and TRBJ1-1; D is perhaps TRBD1 (6 bases). The CDR3 extends over 13 amino acids. With 6 bases removed from V and 1 base from J, the gap between germline ends came to 9 bases. The germline gives CDR1 MNHEY, CDR2 SVGAGI. CDR3 region: CASRGQPNTEAFF. CDR3 in DNA: TGTGCCAGCAGAGGACAGCCGAACACTGAAGCTTTCTTT.

This rearrangement joins TRBV2 to TRBJ2-1; a weak D match, TRBD2 (5 bases). Per the germline V gene, CDR1 is SNHLY and CDR2 is FYNNEI. The CDR3 extends over 13 amino acids. V shed 8 bases and J shed 7 bases, with 15 bases lying between them. For the CDR3, the DNA is TGTGCCAGCCTCTACGGACTCACGAATGAGCAGTTCTTC. Translated: CASLYGLTNEQFF.

This clonotype has at least ten counts. The chain has TRBV11-2 and TRBJ1-2; the match to TRBD1 covers 7 bases. Trimming removed 2 bases from V and 4 bases from J; junction bases left unmatched: 4. CDR1 and CDR2 from the germline V gene are SGHAT and FQNNGV. The CDR3 is 14 amino acids. This chain's CDR3 is CASSLTTGSYGYTF. DNA for the CDR3: TGTGCCAGCAGCTTAACGACAGGGAGCTATGGCTACACCTTC.

The V call is TRBV7-8, the J call TRBJ2-7; 8 nucleotides align to TRBD1. The trim removed 0 bases at V and 0 bases at J, leaving 4 bases unmatched. The CDR3 runs 16 residues. The germline gives CDR1 SGHVS, CDR2 FQNEAQ. Here the CDR3 DNA reads TGTGCCAGCAGCTTAGCCGGGACAGGAGGCTCCTACGAGCAGTACTTC. Protein sequence: CASSLAGTGGSYEQYF.

This rearrangement joins TRBV6-2 or TRBV6-3 to TRBJ1-1; D is perhaps TRBD1 (6 bases). This CDR3 contains 15 residues. Germline CDR1 reads MNHEY; CDR2 reads SVGEGT. Trimming cost V 6 bases and J 1 base, with 15 bases left between them. CDR3 coding DNA: TGTGCCAGCAGCCGCCTGTGGGGGCCGAACACTGAAGCTTTCTTT. Translating it yields CASSRLWGPNTEAFF.

The CDR3 nucleotides read TGCAGTGCTAGAGTGACTAGCGGGAGAATCGGCGAGACCCAGTACTTC. Amino acid sequence: CSARVTSGRIGETQYF. J is TRBJ2-5 and V is TRBV20-1, with TRBD2 identical over 12 bases. This CDR3 is built from 16 residues. Germline assignment: CDR1 DFQATT and CDR2 SNEGSKA (reference sequence). V shed 1 base and J 5 bases; nucleotides not matched to a gene: 8.

Only a few counts were recorded for this clonotype. This chain uses TRBV27 with TRBJ2-5; 7 nucleotides align to TRBD2. The CDR3 has 14 residues. Germline loops: CDR1 MNHEY, CDR2 SMNVEV (reference sequence). The V and J ends lost 2 bases and 4 bases, in that order; junction bases with no gene match: 4. The CDR3 nucleotides read TGTGCCAGCAGTTTAACGGCGGGAGTAGAGACCCAGTACTTC. Its protein is CASSLTAGVETQYF.

The chain has TRBV29-1 and TRBJ2-1, with D uncertain. Looked up from germline, CDR1 is SQVTM and CDR2 is ANQGSEA. V shed 8 bases and J shed 1 base, with 12 bases lying between them. The length of the CDR3 is 13 residues. The CDR3 loop reads CSSKGVSYNEQFF. CDR3 sequence (DNA): TGCAGCTCTAAGGGTGTATCCTACAATGAGCAGTTCTTC.

The CDR3 region is CASTGANNEQFF. As DNA, the CDR3 is TGTGCCAGCACAGGAGCGAACAATGAGCAGTTCTTC. The rearrangement links TRBV6-5 to TRBJ2-1, with D hard to call. This CDR3 has 12 amino acids. Germline V gene lookup returns CDR1 MNHEY and CDR2 SVGAGI. V lost 7 bases to trimming and J lost 5 bases, with 9 bases between them.

The chain combines TRBV7-2 with TRBJ2-5, with D possibly being TRBD1 (6 bases). Trimming removed 4 bases at V and 9 bases at J, with 15 bases between. The CDR3 consists of 13 residues. Germline CDR1 reads SGHTA; CDR2 reads FQGNSA. CDR3 nucleotide sequence: TGTGCCAGCAGCTCCTTCTCCTACAGGGCCCAGTACTTC. It codes for CASSSFSYRAQYF.

This chain uses TRBV20-1 with TRBJ2-3, with 10 bases matching TRBD2. The CDR3 is 19 amino acids. V shed 0 bases and J 4 bases; nucleotides not matched to a gene: 16. The germline V gene has CDR1 DFQATT and CDR2 SNEGSKA (reference sequence). CDR3 nucleotides: TGCAGTGCTAGAGATTGGCTAGCGGGAGTACCGCATGGGGCAGATACGCAGTATTTT. This translates into CSARDWLAGVPHGADTQYF.

This clonotype was seen at least ten times. The chain links TRBV12-3 or TRBV12-4 to TRBJ2-2, with D perhaps assigned TRBD1 or TRBD2 (6 bases each). The V end lost 3 bases, the J end lost 5 bases, and 13 bases lay between the germline ends. This CDR3 spans 15 amino acids. The CDR3 sequence is CASSFGGTWTGELFF. For the CDR3, the DNA is TGTGCCAGCAGTTTCGGAGGGACATGGACCGGGGAGCTGTTTTTT.

The J gene is TRBJ2-2, the V gene TRBV4-2; D remains unclear. The germline V and J ends were trimmed by 0 bases and 11 bases, with 19 bases remaining between them. Germline V gives CDR1 LGHNA, CDR2 YNFKEQ. This CDR3 is built from 16 residues. CDR3 in DNA: TGTGCCAGCAGCCAAGATAACTCGGCCCTCCGCACCGAGCTGTTTTTT. Residues: CASSQDNSALRTELFF.

This clonotype came up a few times. The chain carries TRBV9 and TRBJ2-3; 12 bases fit TRBD2. Germline lookup yields CDR1 SGDLS and CDR2 YYNGEE. The CDR3 runs to 16 residues. The V gene end was trimmed by 4 bases and the J gene end by 4 bases; junction bases not matched to a gene: 7. CDR3 protein: CASSPGLAGWSDTQYF. The CDR3 DNA reads TGTGCCAGCAGCCCCGGACTAGCGGGGTGGTCAGATACGCAGTATTTT.

This clonotype appeared a few times. The rearrangement joins TRBV21-1 to TRBJ2-3; the listed D gene, TRBD1, was not tested against the DNA. TRBV21-1 is a recognized pseudogene. The CDR3 extends over 15 amino acids. CDR3 protein: CASSNRDRTSDTQYF. In DNA, the CDR3 is TGTGCCAGCAGCAACCGGGACAGGACTTCAGATACGCAGTATTTT.

The DNA for the CDR3 is TGTGCCAGCACTCTGGGGATATATGGGGGGACAGATACGCAGTATTTT. Amino acids: CASTLGIYGGTDTQYF. This chain uses TRBV5-6 with TRBJ2-3; a possible D gene is TRBD2 (6 bases). The V gene's germline CDR1 is SGHDT and CDR2 YYEEEE. Trimming stripped 6 bases from V and 3 bases from J, with 20 bases between. There are 16 residues in the CDR3.

This clonotype was observed many times. This rearrangement joins TRBV12-3 or TRBV12-4 to TRBJ2-1, with D unclear. CDR3 length equals 13 residues. Trimming stripped 6 bases from V and 4 bases from J, with 10 bases between. CDR3: CASSLVAYNEQFF. CDR3 nucleotides: TGTGCCAGCAGCCTAGTGGCTTACAATGAGCAGTTCTTC.

This clonotype was detected only a few times. This chain connects TRBV20-1 to TRBJ2-2; D remains unclear. The germline V and J ends were trimmed by 3 bases and 1 base, with 9 bases remaining between them. The CDR3 runs 14 residues. Germline assignment: CDR1 DFQATT and CDR2 SNEGSKA (reference sequence). CDR3: CSASDAKNTGELFF. CDR3 coding DNA: TGCAGTGCTAGTGATGCCAAGAACACCGGGGAGCTGTTTTTT.

The V gene is TRBV7-6, the J gene TRBJ2-1; D is undetermined. V was cut by 1 base and J by 0 bases, with 19 bases left in between. Per the germline V gene, CDR1 is SGHVS and CDR2 is FNYEAQ. The CDR3 runs 19 residues. The chain's CDR3 is CASSLDIGASQSSYNEQFF. The CDR3 DNA reads as TGTGCCAGCAGCTTAGACATAGGCGCCAGCCAGAGCTCCTACAATGAGCAGTTCTTC.

This clonotype occurred many times. This sequence joins TRBV29-1 and TRBJ2-3, with unresolved D. Trimming cost V 4 bases and J 1 base, with 12 bases left between them. Germline lookup yields CDR1 SQVTM and CDR2 ANQGSEA. This CDR3 region has 14 residues. CDR3 amino acids: CSVGGGRGTDTQYF. DNA for the CDR3: TGCAGCGTTGGGGGTGGCAGAGGCACAGATACGCAGTATTTT.

This sequence joins TRBV30 and TRBJ2-1; the D gene could be TRBD1 or TRBD2 (5 bases each). Trimming cost V 8 bases and J 6 bases, with 23 bases left between them. This CDR3 is 15 amino acids long. Germline values: CDR1 GTSNPN, CDR2 SVGIG (reference sequence). The CDR3, as DNA: TGTGCCGCCGAAATTTCGGGACGGCCCTTCAATGAGCAGTTCTTC. Translation gives CAAEISGRPFNEQFF. Combining the CDR3 with reference TRBV30 and TRBJ2-1 gives the whole variable domain SQTIHQWPATLVQPVGSPLSLECTVEGTSNPNLYWYRQAAGRGLQLLFYSVGIGQISSEVPQNLSASRPQDRQFILSSKKLLLSDSGFYLCAAEISGRPFNEQFFGPGTRLTVL.

This clonotype was seen a few times. The chain is built from TRBV29-1 and TRBJ2-3; no firm D call. This CDR3 region has 13 residues. The V and J ends lost 8 bases and 3 bases respectively, with 15 bases between them. Per the germline V gene, CDR1 is SQVTM and CDR2 is ANQGSEA. CDR3 amino acids: CSLTPQGTDTQYF. As DNA, the CDR3 is TGCAGCTTGACCCCCCAAGGAACAGATACGCAGTATTTT.

The chain couples TRBV20-1 to TRBJ2-1; D is perhaps TRBD2 (6 bases). V was trimmed by 1 base and J by 5 bases, leaving 24 bases between them. Germline V gene sequence: CDR1 DFQATT, CDR2 SNEGSKA (reference sequence). The CDR3 loop spans 18 amino acids. CDR3 region: CSARATPDYTLGNNEQFF. The DNA of the CDR3 is TGCAGTGCTAGAGCTACCCCGGACTACACCCTGGGAAACAATGAGCAGTTCTTC.

This clonotype was seen ten or more times. The chain couples TRBV12-3 or TRBV12-4 to TRBJ1-5, with D perhaps matching TRBD1 (5 bases). This CDR3 region has 15 residues. Trimming removed 3 bases from V and 1 base from J, with 10 bases in between. The CDR3 DNA reads as TGTGCCAGCAGTTTTGGGGGAGGGAGCAATCAGCCCCAGCATTTT. Translating gives CASSFGGGSNQPQHF.